This is a list of T cell receptor beta chains from one sample in a study of blood T cell repertoires in COVID-19. Profiled with immunoSEQ multiplex PCR; TCRdb holds only in-frame clones, not every one. The table shows about 190,000 clones, with roughly 88% occurring only once. Source material: PBMCs or T cells enriched from blood (not recorded which). The source is a woman in her thirties who had recovered from COVID-19. CDR3s include the opening cysteine and the closing phenylalanine or tryptophan. Each record gives: J gene, D gene, clone size, V gene, CDR3 DNA, CDR3 protein. D genes are given only for firm matches. Not all rows give a size; the values are once, few, many and, for expanded clones, a class.

TRBJ2-1 | . | . | TRBV4-1 | TGCGCCAGCAGCCCAGGCACTGAGCAGTTCTTC | CASSPGTEQFF
TRBJ1-3 | TRBD1 | . | TRBV7-9 | TGTGCCAGCAGCTGGGACAGGTTAGCTGGAAACACCATATATTTT | CASSWDRLAGNTIYF
TRBJ2-5 | . | . | TRBV5-6 | TGTGCCAGCAGCTTGGTGGGCAGAACCCAAGAGACCCAGTACTTC | CASSLVGRTQETQYF
TRBJ2-3 | . | . | TRBV18 | TGTGCCAGCTCACCAAGGGGTAGAGATACGCAGTATTTT | CASSPRGRDTQYF
TRBJ1-5 | TRBD1 | . | TRBV7-9 | TGTGCCAGCAGCACCCAGACAGGGGGAGTCAGCAATCAGCCCCAGCATTTT | CASSTQTGGVSNQPQHF
TRBJ1-5 | . | . | TRBV28 | TGTGCCAGCAGTTTTTATGAGTTCCATCAGCCCCAGCATTTT | CASSFYEFHQPQHF
TRBJ1-4 | TRBD1 | . | TRBV28 | TGTGCCAGCAGTGCCGACAGGGCGCCAACTAATGAAAAACTGTTTTTT | CASSADRAPTNEKLFF
TRBJ2-7 | . | . | TRBV7-9 | TGTGCCAGCAGCTTAGTGAATGGCGGCAGTTCGGACTACGAGCAGTACTTC | CASSLVNGGSSDYEQYF
TRBJ2-2 | TRBD1 | once | TRBV28 | TGTGCCAGCAGTAACTCGGGACAGGGGGCCGGGGAGCTGTTTTTT | CASSNSGQGAGELFF
TRBJ1-1 | . | once | TRBV5-1 | TGCGCCAGCAGCTTTGAGCAGGGCGAAGCTTTCTTT | CASSFEQGEAFF
TRBJ1-4 | . | . | TRBV27 | TGTGCCAGCAGAATGGAGAATGAAAAACTGTTTTTT | CASRMENEKLFF
TRBJ2-1 | TRBD2 | . | TRBV7-8 | TGTGCCAGCAGCTTCCGACTAGCTTCGGGCAATGAGCAGTTCTTC | CASSFRLASGNEQFF
TRBJ2-5 | TRBD1 | . | TRBV12-3/TRBV12-4 | TGTGCCAGCAGGACAGGGGGCGTAGAGACCCAGTACTTC | CASRTGGVETQYF
TRBJ1-3 | TRBD1 | few | TRBV2 | TGTGCCAGCAGGGTGGGACAGGGGGTCTCTGGAAACACCATATATTTT | CASRVGQGVSGNTIYF